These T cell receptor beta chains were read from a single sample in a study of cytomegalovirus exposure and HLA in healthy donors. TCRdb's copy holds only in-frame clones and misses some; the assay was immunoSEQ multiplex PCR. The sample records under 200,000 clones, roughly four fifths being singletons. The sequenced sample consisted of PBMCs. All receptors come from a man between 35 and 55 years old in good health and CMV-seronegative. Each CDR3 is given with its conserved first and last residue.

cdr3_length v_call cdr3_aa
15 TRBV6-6 CASSPRTGLNTEAFF
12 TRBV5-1 CASSARRGEQYF
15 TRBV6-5 CASRTTGYSYNEQFF
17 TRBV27 CASSSLHAGDRGPITFF
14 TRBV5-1 CASSLGQSTDTQYF
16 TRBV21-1 CARRLAAPVDTGELFF
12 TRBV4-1 CASSAAEETQYF
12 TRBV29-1 CSVAGGEPGYTF
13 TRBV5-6 CASSLDIYNEQFF
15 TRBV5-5 CASIQYGGAQETQYF
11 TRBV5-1 CASSGTTQAFF
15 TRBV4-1 CASSHSGTSGNEQFF
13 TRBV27 CASSLPGAETQYF
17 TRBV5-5 CASTLERVTGSIKKLFF
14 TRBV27 CASGSLAPYNEQFF
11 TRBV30 CAWSGQGTAFF
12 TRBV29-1 CSVDGTGYEQFF
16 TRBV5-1 CASSSGTSGTTDTQYF
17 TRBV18 CASSPPSVGRGNQPQHF
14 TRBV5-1 CASSFGTGGYEQYF
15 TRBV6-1 CASVESSAGANGLTF
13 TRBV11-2 CASSFGENQPQHF